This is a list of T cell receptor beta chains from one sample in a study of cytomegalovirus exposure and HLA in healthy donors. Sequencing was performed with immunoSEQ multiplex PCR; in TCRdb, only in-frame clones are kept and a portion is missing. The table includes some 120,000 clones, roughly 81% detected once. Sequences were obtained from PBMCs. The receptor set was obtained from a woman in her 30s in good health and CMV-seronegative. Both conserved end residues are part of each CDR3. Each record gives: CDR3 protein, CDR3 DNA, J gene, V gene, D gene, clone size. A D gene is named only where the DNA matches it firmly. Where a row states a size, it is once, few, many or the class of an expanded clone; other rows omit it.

cdr3_aa: CASSTRTGFNSPLHF
cdr3_nt: TGTGCCAGCAGTACGCGGACAGGGTTTAATTCACCCCTCCACTTT
j_call: TRBJ1-6
v_call: TRBV6-5
d_call: TRBD1
clone_size: .

cdr3_aa: CAISPGQGRGAGTDTQYF
cdr3_nt: TGTGCCATCAGCCCCGGACAGGGCAGGGGGGCTGGCACAGATACGCAGTATTTT
j_call: TRBJ2-3
v_call: TRBV10-3
d_call: TRBD1
clone_size: .

cdr3_aa: CASRAPGLEGNEQFF
cdr3_nt: TGCGCCAGCAGAGCCCCAGGACTAGAAGGCAATGAGCAGTTCTTC
j_call: TRBJ2-1
v_call: TRBV4-1
d_call: TRBD2
clone_size: .

cdr3_aa: CASSAGQHYGYTF
cdr3_nt: TGTGCCAGCAGCGCCGGACAACACTATGGCTACACCTTC
j_call: TRBJ1-2
v_call: TRBV7-9
d_call: .
clone_size: .

cdr3_aa: CASSPPGLYEQYF
cdr3_nt: TGTGCCAGCTCACCACCCGGACTCTACGAGCAGTACTTC
j_call: TRBJ2-7
v_call: TRBV18
d_call: .
clone_size: once

cdr3_aa: CASSSGYNGYTF
cdr3_nt: TGTGCCAGCAGTTCAGGGTATAATGGCTACACCTTC
j_call: TRBJ1-2
v_call: TRBV27
d_call: .
clone_size: .

cdr3_aa: CASSGDTDYGYTF
cdr3_nt: TGCGCCAGCAGCGGGGACACCGACTATGGCTACACCTTC
j_call: TRBJ1-2
v_call: TRBV5-1
d_call: .
clone_size: .

cdr3_aa: CASSHPIQGEGTEAFF
cdr3_nt: TGCGCCAGCAGCCACCCAATTCAGGGGGAAGGCACTGAAGCTTTCTTT
j_call: TRBJ1-1
v_call: TRBV4-1
d_call: TRBD1
clone_size: few

cdr3_aa: CASSLTDRGNGYTF
cdr3_nt: TGTGCCAGCAGCTTAACAGACAGGGGGAATGGCTACACCTTC
j_call: TRBJ1-2
v_call: TRBV13
d_call: TRBD1
clone_size: .

cdr3_aa: CASSPQGTGQETQYF
cdr3_nt: TGTGCCAGCTCACCACAAGGGACAGGCCAAGAGACCCAGTACTTC
j_call: TRBJ2-5
v_call: TRBV18
d_call: TRBD1
clone_size: .

cdr3_aa: CASSLWRGRSNTEAFF
cdr3_nt: TGTGCCAGCAGCTTGTGGCGGGGGAGGTCGAACACTGAAGCTTTCTTT
j_call: TRBJ1-1
v_call: TRBV7-8
d_call: .
clone_size: .

cdr3_aa: CASSYLGNSGSLHF
cdr3_nt: TGTGCCAGCAGTTACCTCGGGAATTCGGGGTCCCTCCACTTT
j_call: TRBJ1-6
v_call: TRBV6-5
d_call: .
clone_size: .

cdr3_aa: CASTRQVGNEQFF
cdr3_nt: TGTGCCAGCACCAGACAGGTAGGAAATGAGCAGTTCTTC
j_call: TRBJ2-1
v_call: TRBV6-1
d_call: .
clone_size: once